This T cell receptor beta chain was observed in a study of blood T cell repertoires in COVID-19. Original data processing: Reference gene primer amplification gave estimated nucleated cell counts. Using immunoSEQ multiplex PCR, the repertoire was profiled, and TCRdb retains in-frame clones only, with some absent. V, J and clone size were drawn from that table, and D and trimming were deduced from the DNA. Of 40,000 or so clones in the sample, 85% to 90% are singletons; the top ten hold roughly 3.1%. The CDR3 spans 13 residues. Germline CDR1 LNHDA, CDR2 SQIVND (reference sequence). V gave up 4 bases and J gave up 8 bases; unmatched junction bases: 4.

The V call is TRBV19, the J call TRBJ1-4, with 7 bases matching TRBD1. Sequenced sample: peripheral blood. The sequence was obtained from a man aged 45 to 65 with active COVID-19. The CDR3 reads CASSTLGGEKLFF. The CDR3 nucleotides are TGTGCCAGTAGTACCCTAGGGGGCGAAAAACTGTTTTTT.